Below, 18 T cell receptor beta chains from the same sample are listed, as sequenced in a study of cytomegalovirus exposure and HLA in healthy donors. The PCR made use of 60 Vbeta and 13 Jbeta primers. Produced via immunoSEQ multiplex PCR; TCRdb's table is partial and in-frame only. The data show under 200,000 clones, 68% seen once. Source material: PBMCs. These receptors all come from a man aged 45-65 years in good health and CMV-seronegative.

V usage is TRBV7-3 and J usage is TRBJ1-5, with TRBD1 identical over 8 bases. V shed 5 bases, J shed 6 bases, and the junction held 3 bases outside the gene matches. The CDR3 spans 13 residues. Germline CDR1 and CDR2: SGHTA and FQGTGA. Here the CDR3 reads CASSPDRGQPQHF. The CDR3 nucleotides are TGTGCCAGCAGCCCCGACAGGGGTCAGCCCCAGCATTTT.

V is TRBV20-1 and J is TRBJ1-1; D is undetermined. Looked up from germline, CDR1 is DFQATT and CDR2 is SNEGSKA (reference sequence). There are 11 residues in the CDR3. CDR3 residues: CSPTGNTEAFF. In DNA, the CDR3 is TGCAGCCCGACGGGGAACACTGAAGCTTTCTTT.

This chain connects TRBV28 to TRBJ2-7, with 12 bases identical to TRBD2. The germline CDR1 and CDR2 sequences are MDHEN and SYDVKM. This CDR3 has 15 residues. V shed 3 bases, J shed 6 bases, and the junction held 6 bases outside the gene matches. The CDR3 loop reads CASSFGLAGGREQYF. In DNA form, the CDR3 reads TGTGCCAGCAGTTTCGGTCTAGCGGGGGGGCGCGAGCAGTACTTC.

This clone was seen a handful of times. The V gene is TRBV7-2, the J gene TRBJ1-2; 8 bases fit TRBD1. The CDR3 has 13 amino acids. J was trimmed by 3 bases and V by 5 bases; bases with no gene match: 2. The germline gives CDR1 SGHTA, CDR2 FQGNSA. In nucleotides, the CDR3 is TGTGCCAGCAGCGCGACAGGGGACTATGGCTACACCTTC. Encoded protein: CASSATGDYGYTF.

The chain uses TRBV6-5 and TRBJ2-7; weak D call: TRBD1 (5 bases). V lost 2 bases to trimming and J lost 7 bases, with 9 bases between them. Germline loops: CDR1 MNHEY, CDR2 SVGAGI. This CDR3 has 12 amino acids. CDR3 loop: CASSYQGREQYF. CDR3 coding DNA: TGTGCCAGCAGTTACCAGGGTAGGGAGCAGTACTTC.

The DNA for the CDR3 is TGTGCCAGCAGCTTAAGAGGCGGGCAGCCCCCCTTCTCCTACGAGCAGTACTTC. Its protein is CASSLRGGQPPFSYEQYF. The V call is TRBV7-9, the J call TRBJ2-7, with a tentative D call TRBD2 (5 bases). CDR1 and CDR2 (germline): SEHNR, FQNEAQ (reference sequence). V was clipped by 2 bases and J by 0 bases, with 20 bases between them. This CDR3 contains 18 residues. The full variable domain, with the rest looked up from reference TRBV7-9 and TRBJ2-7, is DTGVSQNPRHKITKRGQNVTFRCDPISEHNRLYWYRQTLGQGPEFLTYFQNEAQLEKSRLLSDRFSAERPKGSFSTLEIQRTEQGDSAMYLCASSLRGGQPPFSYEQYFGPGTRLTVT.

The CDR3: CASTPRGDRINYGYTF. The CDR3 DNA sequence: TGTGCCAGCACCCCCAGGGGGGACAGAATTAACTATGGCTACACCTTC. The gene calls are TRBV7-9 and TRBJ1-2, with 7 bases matching TRBD1. CDR1 and CDR2 from the germline V gene are SEHNR and FQNEAQ (reference sequence). V was pared by 7 bases and J by 1 base, with 12 bases of the junction left unmatched. CDR3 length equals 16 residues.

The chain employs TRBV18 and TRBJ2-2, with 10 bases fitting TRBD1. The CDR3 is 17 amino acids. Germline V lookup: CDR1 KGHSH, CDR2 LQKENI. V was clipped by 5 bases and J by 0 bases; unmatched bases: 6. The CDR3 reads CASSSGQGPANTGELFF. CDR3 nucleotide sequence: TGTGCCAGCTCATCGGGACAGGGGCCGGCGAACACCGGGGAGCTGTTTTTT.

CDR3 in amino acids: CASSVGGDSVQETQYF. For the CDR3, the DNA is TGTGCCAGCAGCGTAGGGGGGGACTCCGTTCAAGAGACCCAGTACTTC. The chain joins TRBV9 to TRBJ2-5; D is possibly TRBD2 (6 bases). This CDR3 has 16 amino acids. The germline V gene has CDR1 SGDLS and CDR2 YYNGEE. V was shortened by 0 bases and J by 2 bases, with 14 bases between the two germline ends.

The chain links TRBV29-1 to TRBJ2-5, with 10 bases matching TRBD1. This CDR3 region has 17 residues. V gave up 1 base and J gave up 4 bases; unmatched junction bases: 12. From germline, CDR1 is SQVTM and CDR2 ANQGSEA. CDR3 in amino acids: CSVEGLTGTGVGETQYF. As DNA, the CDR3 is TGCAGCGTTGAAGGATTGACCGGGACAGGGGTGGGAGAGACCCAGTACTTC.

The chain joins TRBV6-5 to TRBJ1-2, with 10 bases matching TRBD1. The CDR3 has 16 amino acids. The V gene's germline CDR1 is MNHEY and CDR2 SVGAGI. J was trimmed by 0 bases and V by 2 bases; bases with no gene match: 3. The CDR3 DNA reads as TGTGCCAGCAGTTACGGGACAGGGGATTCTAACTATGGCTACACCTTC. It encodes CASSYGTGDSNYGYTF.

Here the CDR3 DNA reads TGTGCCAGCAGCTTCGGTGGGCACAGGGCAGGAAACACCATATATTTT. This codes for CASSFGGHRAGNTIYF. The J gene is TRBJ1-3, the V gene TRBV7-6; the D gene is possibly TRBD1 (6 bases). This CDR3 is built from 16 residues. V dropped 3 bases and J dropped 4 bases, with 16 bases sitting between them. Germline V lookup: CDR1 SGHVS, CDR2 FNYEAQ.

This clone was seen a single time. The chain combines TRBV4-1 with TRBJ2-7; 7 bases are shared with TRBD2. This CDR3 comprises 13 residues. Germline V gene lookup returns CDR1 MGHRA and CDR2 YSYEKL. J was trimmed by 4 bases and V by 4 bases; bases with no gene match: 4. The CDR3 loop is CASSPSGVYEQYF. In nucleotides, the CDR3 is TGCGCCAGCAGCCCAAGCGGGGTGTACGAGCAGTACTTC.

This clone showed up just once. The chain employs TRBV10-2 and TRBJ2-5, with 7 bases identical to TRBD1. With 8 bases clipped from V and 5 bases from J, the junction kept 5 bases outside the gene matches. Germline assignment: CDR1 WSHSY and CDR2 SAAADI. The length of the CDR3 is 12 residues. The CDR3 here is CASRTGGETQYF. DNA of the CDR3: TGCGCCAGCCGGACAGGTGGGGAGACCCAGTACTTC.

This rearrangement joins TRBV5-6 to TRBJ1-5; D possibly corresponds to TRBD1 (5 bases). The CDR3 consists of 16 residues. Germline-derived CDR1 and CDR2 are SGHDT and YYEEEE. The V gene lost 3 bases and the J gene lost 1 base, with 14 bases spanning the gap. The CDR3 region has the DNA TGTGCCAGCAGCTCCGCCAGGGCTAGGAGCAATCAGCCCCAGCATTTT. Translated, it gives CASSSARARSNQPQHF.

V is TRBV18 and J is TRBJ1-2; TRBD1 aligns across 7 bases. J gave up 8 bases and V 4 bases, and 13 bases lay outside the gene matches. The CDR3 length is 15 residues. Germline V gene data show CDR1 as KGHSH and CDR2 as LQKENI. As DNA, the CDR3 is TGTGCCAGCTCACACCTGGACAGGACCTCTCTGGGCTACACCTTC. It is translated as CASSHLDRTSLGYTF.

The chain recombines TRBV10-3 with TRBJ1-4; 7 bases fit TRBD1. This CDR3 has 16 residues. J gave up 5 bases and V 2 bases, and 8 bases lay outside the gene matches. Germline CDR1 and CDR2: ENHRY and SYGVKD. CDR3 DNA: TGTGCCATCAGTGAGGCCCGGACGGGACAGAATGAAAAACTGTTTTTT. Encoded protein: CAISEARTGQNEKLFF.

The gene calls are TRBV10-3 and TRBJ2-5, with D maybe TRBD2 (7 bases). The V and J ends lost 0 bases and 2 bases respectively, with 10 bases between them. This CDR3 has 15 residues. CDR1 and CDR2 from the germline V gene are ENHRY and SYGVKD. The CDR3 reads CAISESGGTQETQYF. The CDR3 DNA sequence: TGTGCCATCAGTGAGTCGGGGGGGACACAAGAGACCCAGTACTTC.